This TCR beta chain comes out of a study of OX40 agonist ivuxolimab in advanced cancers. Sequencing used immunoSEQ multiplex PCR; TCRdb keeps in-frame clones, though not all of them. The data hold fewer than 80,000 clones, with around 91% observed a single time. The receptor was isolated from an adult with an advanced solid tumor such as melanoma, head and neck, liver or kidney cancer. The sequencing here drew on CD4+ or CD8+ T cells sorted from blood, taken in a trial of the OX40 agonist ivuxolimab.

CDR3 coding DNA: TGTGCCAGCTCACCACTCCTGAGGGAGCGGTCCCACGAGCAGTACTTC. This gives the protein CASSPLLRERSHEQYF. This chain uses TRBV18 with TRBJ2-7, with a possible D match to TRBD2 (5 bases). The CDR3 is made up of 16 amino acids. Germline V gene lookup returns CDR1 KGHSH and CDR2 LQKENI. Trimming shortened V by 1 base and J by 5 bases, and 18 bases separated the two germline ends.